This entry lists 11 T cell receptor beta chains sequenced from one sample in a study of blood T cell repertoires in COVID-19. Libraries were prepared by immunoSEQ multiplex PCR; TCRdb keeps only in-frame clonotypes and omits some of them. The sample contains 90,000 to 150,000 clones, around three quarters of which appear only once. Source material: peripheral blood. These receptors were collected from a man between 65 and 85 years old with acute or convalescent COVID-19.

V gene TRBV2 combines with J gene TRBJ2-5; 10 bases fit TRBD1. The CDR3 totals 13 residues. Losses at the gene ends were 6 bases for V and 4 bases for J; bases not matched to a gene: 2. Germline CDR1 SNHLY, CDR2 FYNNEI. This CDR3 reads CASSGDRGETQYF. The CDR3 DNA is TGTGCCAGCAGCGGGGACAGGGGAGAGACCCAGTACTTC.

The J gene is TRBJ2-1, the V gene TRBV19, with 7 nucleotides matching TRBD1. From germline, CDR1 is LNHDA and CDR2 SQIVND (reference sequence). The CDR3 totals 16 residues. Trimming at V came to 2 bases and at J to 0 bases, leaving 4 bases not matched to a gene. The CDR3 region has the DNA TGTGCCAGTAGTATACGACAGGGCTACTCCTACAATGAGCAGTTCTTC. Protein sequence: CASSIRQGYSYNEQFF.

This clone was detected only a few times. One junction end disagrees with the germline gene, perhaps due to a read error. The rearrangement joins TRBV11-2 to TRBJ2-7; possible D gene TRBD1, 6 bases. The V gene's germline CDR1 is SGHAT and CDR2 FQNNGV. The CDR3 contains 13 residues. The CDR3 loop is CASSLAADRRLDF. CDR3 nucleotides: TGTGCCAGCAGCTTAGCCGCGGACAGAAGACTCGACTTC.

The chain is built from TRBV7-8 and TRBJ2-2; D remains unclear. The germline gives CDR1 SGHVS, CDR2 FQNEAQ. With 2 bases removed from V and 6 bases from J, the gap between germline ends came to 10 bases. The length of the CDR3 is 14 residues. The CDR3 region has the DNA TGTGCCAGCAGCTTAATAGTCGTAGCCGGGGAGCTGTTTTTT. This gives the protein CASSLIVVAGELFF.

The V gene is TRBV5-1, the J gene TRBJ1-1; a weak D match, TRBD1 (5 bases). The CDR3 is 17 amino acids. Germline-derived CDR1 and CDR2 are SGHRS and YFSETQ. With 2 bases removed from V and 0 bases from J, the gap between germline ends came to 17 bases. CDR3 protein: CASSFSLMTVMNTEAFF. The CDR3 bases are TGCGCCAGCAGCTTCTCACTAATGACAGTCATGAACACTGAAGCTTTCTTT.

This clone was detected only a few times. V usage is TRBV23-1 and J usage is TRBJ2-1; 12 bases align to TRBD1. TRBV23-1 is reported as an ORF; its role is uncertain. J was trimmed by 8 bases and V by 2 bases; bases with no gene match: 13. The CDR3 spans 18 residues. CDR3 nucleotide sequence: TGCGCCAGCAGTCAAACACGGGGACAGGGGGCGTATGGGGATGAGCAGTTCTTC. The encoded protein is CASSQTRGQGAYGDEQFF.

The rearrangement uses TRBV5-6 and TRBJ1-2; TRBD1 matches at 8 bases. Germline trimming cut 0 bases from V and 6 bases from J; bases unmatched to any gene: 4. There are 14 residues in the CDR3. Germline lookup yields CDR1 SGHDT and CDR2 YYEEEE. CDR3 in amino acids: CASSLAGGADGYTF. DNA of the CDR3: TGTGCCAGCAGCTTGGCAGGGGGCGCCGATGGCTACACCTTC. The full variable domain, rest sourced from reference TRBV5-6 and TRBJ1-2, is DAGVTQSPTHLIKTRGQQVTLRCSPKSGHDTVSWYQQALGQGPQFIFQYYEEEERQRGNFPDRFSGHQFPNYSSELNVNALLLGDSALYLCASSLAGGADGYTFGSGTRLTVV.

This chain connects TRBV5-4 to TRBJ2-1; 9 bases fit TRBD1. Germline CDR1 is SGHNT and CDR2 is YYREEE (reference sequence). V lost 4 bases and J lost 4; bases outside the gene matches: 3. The CDR3 extends over 14 amino acids. CDR3 loop: CASSIGTGYNEQFF. The DNA of the CDR3 is TGTGCCAGCAGCATAGGGACAGGGTACAATGAGCAGTTCTTC.

The chain recombines TRBV29-1 with TRBJ2-5; D perhaps matches TRBD1 (6 bases). Trimming took 5 bases from V and 5 from J, leaving 18 bases between them. The CDR3 sequence is 14 residues long. Germline CDR1 SQVTM, CDR2 ANQGSEA. The CDR3 loop is CSVFRTEDWETQYF. Written as DNA, the CDR3 is TGCAGCGTTTTTAGGACAGAGGATTGGGAGACCCAGTACTTC.

The chain recombines TRBV20-1 with TRBJ1-6; D possibly corresponds to TRBD1 (6 bases). The germline V gene encodes CDR1 DFQATT and CDR2 SNEGSKA (reference sequence). The V and J ends lost 3 bases and 7 bases respectively, with 16 bases between them. This CDR3 contains 15 residues. Here the CDR3 DNA reads TGCAGTGCTAGTATTGCCGGGACAACGAATTCACCCCTCCACTTT. The encoded protein is CSASIAGTTNSPLHF.

This chain connects TRBV29-1 to TRBJ2-3, with 11 bases lining up with TRBD2. Germline V lookup: CDR1 SQVTM, CDR2 ANQGSEA. The CDR3 is made up of 15 amino acids. After removal of 7 bases from V and 1 base from J, the junction contained 7 bases not matched to a gene. CDR3 sequence (DNA): TGCAGCGGGGGGCTAGCGGGAGGAGGCACAGATACGCAGTATTTT. Translating gives CSGGLAGGGTDTQYF.